This TCR beta chain was retrieved from a study of OX40 agonist ivuxolimab in advanced cancers. Study as a whole: Patients were treated with intravenous ivuxolimab, dosed at 0.01 to 10 mg/kg and infused every 2 weeks. Among those enrolled, mean age was about 63 years (range 23 to 79) and 75% to 85% were male. Whole-study findings and limits: CD8+ T cells averaged more expanded clones than CD4+.

Details on this clone: Its specificity is unknown.

The protocol was immunoSEQ multiplex PCR, while the TCRdb copy is restricted to in-frame clones and leaves out a portion. This table holds 100,000 to 150,000 clones, approximately 94% found once. Germline V gene lookup returns CDR1 MNHNS and CDR2 SASEGT. The trim removed 4 bases at V and 8 bases at J, leaving 6 bases unmatched. This CDR3 is 14 amino acids long. This receptor was identified in an adult with an advanced solid tumor such as melanoma, head and neck, liver or kidney cancer. Material: CD4+ or CD8+ T cells sorted from blood, obtained in a trial of the OX40 agonist ivuxolimab. This chain uses TRBV6-1 with TRBJ1-4; 8 bases line up with TRBD1. CDR3 in amino acids: CASSGGQGGEKLFF. In DNA, the CDR3 is TGTGCCAGCAGTGGTGGACAGGGTGGGGAAAAACTGTTTTTT.